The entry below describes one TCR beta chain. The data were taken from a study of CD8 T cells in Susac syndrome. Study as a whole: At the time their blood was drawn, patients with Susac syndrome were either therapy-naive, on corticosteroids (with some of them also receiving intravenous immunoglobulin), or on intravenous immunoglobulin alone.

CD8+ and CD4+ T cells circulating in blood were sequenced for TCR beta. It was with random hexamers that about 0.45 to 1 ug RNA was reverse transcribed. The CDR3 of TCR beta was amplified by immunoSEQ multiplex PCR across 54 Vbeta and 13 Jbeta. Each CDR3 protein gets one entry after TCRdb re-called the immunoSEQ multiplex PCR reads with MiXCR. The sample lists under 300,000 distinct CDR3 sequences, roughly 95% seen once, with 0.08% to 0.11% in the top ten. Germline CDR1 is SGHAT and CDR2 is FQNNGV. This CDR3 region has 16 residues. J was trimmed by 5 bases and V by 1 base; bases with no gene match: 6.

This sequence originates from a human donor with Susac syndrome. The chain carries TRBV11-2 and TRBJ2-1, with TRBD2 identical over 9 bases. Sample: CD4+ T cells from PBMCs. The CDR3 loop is CASSLVRPSGNNEQFF. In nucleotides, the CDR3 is TGTGCCAGCAGCTTAGTACGGCCTAGCGGGAACAATGAGCAGTTCTTC.